The 14 T cell receptor beta chains given below trace back to one sample, sequenced in a study of blood T cells in healthy people across ages. Combining a sample-barcoded 5' primer with a J-beta primer mix, a second PCR ran for 7 to 11 cycles. TCRdb independently ran MiXCR on the 5' RACE reads; one entry per CDR3 protein. The sample includes around 1,000,000 distinct CDR3 sequences, under 30% of them seen just once. The same sample was also used in a study of T cells of mothers and their children.

The sequencing sample was made of blood. These receptors came from a girl under 10 years old in good health.

With respect to this clonotype: A read error may account for a junction end that differs from germline. The rearrangement links TRBV7-2 to TRBJ2-3, with D possibly being TRBD2 (6 bases). Germline V gene sequence: CDR1 SGHTA, CDR2 FQGNSA. The CDR3 runs to 19 residues. The CDR3 region has the DNA TGTGTCAGCAGCTTATTCTTCGGGAGTGAGGTGTCTAGCACAGATACGCAGTATTTT. Its translation is CVSSLFFGSEVSSTDTQYF.

In this sample, this clonotype turned up a few times. The CDR3 region is CASSTGRTFYGYTF. The CDR3 DNA follows: TGTGCCAGCAGCACCGGACGGACCTTCTATGGCTACACCTTC. J is TRBJ1-2 and V is TRBV25-1; D is unresolved. Germline V lookup: CDR1 MGHDK, CDR2 SYGVNS. The CDR3 contains 14 residues. The V end was cut by 6 bases, the J end by 4 bases, with 15 bases between.

This clonotype was observed a handful of times. The chain links TRBV7-9 to TRBJ2-6; D gene ambiguous. Between the trimmed V and J ends, which lost 2 bases and 0 bases, there was a span of 11 bases. The CDR3 sequence is 17 residues long. Germline lookup yields CDR1 SEHNR and CDR2 FQNEAQ (reference sequence). The CDR3 DNA reads as TGTGCCAGCAGCTTACCCCCTCGGTTCTCTGGGGCCAACGTCCTGACTTTC. Its translation is CASSLPPRFSGANVLTF.

This clonotype showed up just a few times. This chain connects TRBV29-1 to TRBJ2-3; 7 bases are shared with TRBD1. V lost 2 bases to trimming and J lost 0 bases; unmatched junction nucleotides: 2. CDR3 length equals 14 residues. Germline CDR1 reads SQVTM; CDR2 reads ANQGSEA. The CDR3 DNA sequence: TGCAGCGTTGAACGGGACAGAAGCACAGATACGCAGTATTTT. This codes for CSVERDRSTDTQYF.

The V and J genes are TRBV3-1 and TRBJ2-4; D gene unclear. CDR1 and CDR2 from the germline V gene are LGHDT and YNNKEL (reference sequence). CDR3 length equals 16 residues. V shed 0 bases and J shed 0 bases, with 9 bases lying between them. CDR3 in amino acids: CASSQESRLAKNIQYF. The DNA for the CDR3 is TGTGCCAGCAGCCAAGAAAGCCGTCTAGCCAAAAACATTCAGTACTTC. Combining the CDR3 with reference TRBV3-1 and TRBJ2-4 gives the whole variable domain DTAVSQTPKYLVTQMGNDKSIKCEQNLGHDTMYWYKQDSKKFLKIMFSYNNKELIINETVPNRFSPKSPDKAHLNLHINSLELGDSAVYFCASSQESRLAKNIQYFGAGTRLSVL.

The chain joins TRBV12-3 or TRBV12-4 to TRBJ2-3; 7 bases map to TRBD2. This CDR3 comprises 16 residues. J gave up 5 bases and V 6 bases, and 14 bases lay outside the gene matches. CDR3 sequence reads: CASSWASGRGKDTQYF. The CDR3, as DNA: TGTGCCAGCAGCTGGGCTAGCGGCCGGGGCAAAGATACGCAGTATTTT.

This chain's CDR3 is CASSLAYDEQFF. CDR3 bases: TGTGCCAGCAGTTTAGCATACGATGAGCAGTTCTTC. The chain is built from TRBV28 and TRBJ2-1; D unresolved. The CDR3 runs 12 residues. V lost 2 bases, J lost 8 bases, and 7 bases lay in between. Germline V gives CDR1 MDHEN, CDR2 SYDVKM.

There are a few counts of this clonotype. The CDR3 nucleotides are TGCAGCGTTGAAGGAGGGAGCGTAACAGGGGTGACCCAGTACTTC. Translated: CSVEGGSVTGVTQYF. The chain recombines TRBV29-1 with TRBJ2-5; 7 positions agree with TRBD1. The CDR3 has 15 amino acids. The germline V gene has CDR1 SQVTM and CDR2 ANQGSEA. The V and J ends lost 1 base and 7 bases, in that order; junction bases with no gene match: 12.

This clonotype was observed a handful of times. The junction shows a germline mismatch at one end, possibly a read error. V usage is TRBV3-1 and J usage is TRBJ1-2; TRBD1 might be the D (6 bases). CDR3 size: 15 residues. The germline CDR1 and CDR2 sequences are LGHDT and YNNKEL (reference sequence). The CDR3 sequence: CASSLIFQGSYGHTF. The CDR3 DNA sequence: TGTGCCAGCAGCCTCATATTTCAGGGGAGCTATGGCCACACCTTC.

V is TRBV20-1 and J is TRBJ2-1; maybe TRBD2 (7 bases). CDR1 DFQATT and CDR2 SNEGSKA come from the germline V gene (reference sequence). This CDR3 is 11 amino acids long. V dropped 5 bases and J dropped 12 bases, with 14 bases sitting between them. DNA of the CDR3: TGCAGTGCTCGCAGGGAGGGGGGGCAGTTCTTC. Protein product: CSARREGGQFF.

The chain links TRBV27 to TRBJ1-4; possible D gene TRBD1, 5 bases. V was clipped by 5 bases and J by 7 bases, with 20 bases between them. The length of the CDR3 is 16 residues. CDR1 and CDR2 (germline): MNHEY, SMNVEV (reference sequence). The CDR3: CASSGLGVRSIEKLFF. The DNA for the CDR3 is TGTGCCAGCAGTGGATTGGGGGTTAGAAGTATTGAAAAACTGTTTTTT.

J is TRBJ2-2 and V is TRBV2, with D perhaps assigned TRBD1 or TRBD2 (5 bases each). This CDR3 region has 15 residues. Germline V gene sequence: CDR1 SNHLY, CDR2 FYNNEI. The ends were cut back, 7 bases at V and 6 bases at J, with 18 bases in the middle. CDR3 sequence reads: CASMNIAEGSGELFF. Here the CDR3 DNA reads TGTGCCAGCATGAACATAGCTGAGGGGTCCGGGGAGCTGTTTTTT.

This clonotype showed up just a few times. The chain links TRBV6-1 to TRBJ2-1; no firm D call. CDR1 is MNHNS, CDR2 SASEGT, per germline. The CDR3 runs 13 residues. With 3 bases removed from V and 0 bases from J, the gap between germline ends came to 3 bases. CDR3 in DNA: TGTGCCAGCAGTGAGGTCTCCTACAATGAGCAGTTCTTC. It encodes CASSEVSYNEQFF.

The J gene is TRBJ1-2, the V gene TRBV6-5; D is uncertain. The CDR3 has 14 residues. Germline V lookup: CDR1 MNHEY, CDR2 SVGAGI. The ends were cut back, 3 bases at V and 5 bases at J, with 13 bases in the middle. CDR3 in amino acids: CASSYGEIGYGYTF. The CDR3 DNA reads as TGTGCCAGCAGTTATGGGGAGATAGGATATGGCTACACCTTC.